A selection of T cell receptor beta chains follows, all from one sample in a study of identical twins. One entry per CDR3 protein, called by TCRdb with MiXCR from the 5' RACE reads. Here the sample spans 450,000 or so distinct CDR3 sequences, 24% being singletons. The same data also contributed to another study, on T cells expressing NK-cell markers.

Sequenced sample: CD4+ T cells sorted from blood. The receptors here all came from a woman between 18 and 29 years old in good health. CDR3s include the opening cysteine and the closing phenylalanine or tryptophan. The order of the fields is CDR3 protein, CDR3 DNA, J gene, clone size, V gene, D gene. A D gene is named only where the DNA matches it firmly. Size is stated for part of the rows, as once, few or many counts, or as a class when the clone is expanded.

CDR3: CASSLVGTSHGLF; DNA: TGTGCCAGCAGCTTAGTAGGGACCTCGCATGGGCTCTTC; J: TRBJ2-1; size: few; V: TRBV7-9; D: NA
CDR3: CASSLAFVGTNYNEQFF; DNA: TGCGCCAGCAGCTTGGCCTTTGTAGGGACAAACTACAATGAGCAGTTCTTC; J: TRBJ2-1; size: NA; V: TRBV5-1; D: NA
CDR3: CASSARLAGLGGTQYF; DNA: TGTGCCAGCAGTGCGAGACTAGCGGGCCTAGGGGGTACGCAGTATTTT; J: TRBJ2-3; size: NA; V: TRBV6-1; D: TRBD2
CDR3: CASSLDPVPRAYEQYF; DNA: TGCGCCAGCAGCTTGGATCCGGTCCCTCGGGCCTACGAGCAGTACTTC; J: TRBJ2-7; size: NA; V: TRBV5-1; D: NA
CDR3: CASSYRLAGPYNEQFF; DNA: TGTGCCAGCAGTTACAGACTAGCGGGGCCTTACAATGAGCAGTTCTTC; J: TRBJ2-1; size: NA; V: TRBV11-3; D: TRBD2
CDR3: CASSLGGIYGYTF; DNA: TGTGCCAGCAGTTTGGGCGGGATCTATGGCTACACCTTC; J: TRBJ1-2; size: NA; V: TRBV12-3/TRBV12-4; D: NA
CDR3: CASSLALGWGQPQHF; DNA: TGTGCCAGCAGTTTAGCGCTGGGTTGGGGGCAGCCCCAGCATTTT; J: TRBJ1-5; size: NA; V: TRBV12-3/TRBV12-4; D: NA
CDR3: CASSLEQGYNEQFF; DNA: TGTGCCAGCAGCTTAGAACAGGGGTACAATGAGCAGTTCTTC; J: TRBJ2-1; size: many; V: TRBV7-9; D: TRBD1
CDR3: CASSPRDPRFGEQYF; DNA: TGTGCCAGCAGCCCCCGGGACCCGCGGTTTGGCGAGCAGTACTTC; J: TRBJ2-7; size: NA; V: TRBV3-1; D: NA
CDR3: CASSYSRQGGSSYNEQFF; DNA: TGTGCCAGCAGTTACTCCCGGCAGGGAGGGTCTTCCTACAATGAGCAGTTCTTC; J: TRBJ2-1; size: few; V: TRBV6-2/TRBV6-3; D: TRBD2
CDR3: CASSSGLAGVGNEQFF; DNA: TGTGCCAGCAGTTCGGGACTAGCGGGAGTGGGCAATGAGCAGTTCTTC; J: TRBJ2-1; size: NA; V: TRBV12-3/TRBV12-4; D: TRBD2
CDR3: CSAPADVRGYEQFF; DNA: TGCAGTGCCCCGGCAGATGTTCGGGGTTATGAGCAGTTCTTC; J: TRBJ2-1; size: few; V: TRBV20-1; D: NA
CDR3: CASSLWDRSSGELFF; DNA: TGCGCCAGCAGCTTGTGGGACAGGTCCTCCGGGGAGCTGTTTTTT; J: TRBJ2-2; size: once; V: TRBV5-1; D: TRBD1
CDR3: CASSHPYGYTF; DNA: TGTGCCAGCAGCCATCCCTATGGCTACACCTTC; J: TRBJ1-2; size: many; V: TRBV3-1; D: NA
CDR3: CASSLTTRVNYEQYF; DNA: TGTGCCAGCAGTTTAACAACCAGGGTCAACTACGAGCAGTACTTC; J: TRBJ2-7; size: many; V: TRBV12-3/TRBV12-4; D: NA
CDR3: CASRMLGENSPLHF; DNA: TGCGCCAGCAGAATGCTAGGGGAGAATTCACCCCTCCACTTT; J: TRBJ1-6; size: few; V: TRBV5-1; D: NA
CDR3: CASSRQGTAGANVLTF; DNA: TGTGCCAGCAGCCGACAGGGAACGGCTGGGGCCAACGTCCTGACTTTC; J: TRBJ2-6; size: NA; V: TRBV3-1; D: TRBD1
CDR3: CASSGGRLYEQYF; DNA: TGCGCCAGCAGTGGTGGGAGGCTCTACGAGCAGTACTTC; J: TRBJ2-7; size: NA; V: TRBV10-1; D: NA
CDR3: CSAGEAGGPSTQYF; DNA: TGCAGTGCTGGAGAGGCGGGAGGGCCAAGTACGCAGTATTTT; J: TRBJ2-3; size: few; V: TRBV20-1; D: TRBD2
CDR3: CASSLGQQNTGELFF; DNA: TGCGCCAGCAGCTTGGGTCAGCAGAACACCGGGGAGCTGTTTTTT; J: TRBJ2-2; size: few; V: TRBV5-1; D: NA
CDR3: CAWSGEAPGELFF; DNA: TGTGCCTGGAGTGGGGAGGCCCCCGGGGAGCTGTTTTTT; J: TRBJ2-2; size: NA; V: TRBV30; D: NA
CDR3: CATSDPAATGVETQYF; DNA: TGTGCCACCAGTGATCCCGCGGCGACAGGGGTGGAGACCCAGTACTTC; J: TRBJ2-5; size: once; V: TRBV24-1; D: TRBD1
CDR3: CASSLDAATYEQYF; DNA: TGTGCCAGCAGCTTAGATGCAGCCACCTACGAGCAGTACTTC; J: TRBJ2-7; size: few; V: TRBV7-9; D: NA
CDR3: CASSRDGYGYTF; DNA: TGTGCCAGCAGTCGGGACGGCTATGGCTACACCTTC; J: TRBJ1-2; size: many; V: TRBV12-3/TRBV12-4; D: NA
CDR3: CASSAPTSGRSTGELFF; DNA: TGTGCCAGCAGCGCCCCGACTAGCGGGAGGAGCACCGGGGAGCTGTTTTTT; J: TRBJ2-2; size: NA; V: TRBV9; D: TRBD2
CDR3: CAINSPGQSQETQYF; DNA: TGTGCCATCAATTCCCCGGGACAGAGTCAAGAGACCCAGTACTTC; J: TRBJ2-5; size: NA; V: TRBV10-3; D: TRBD1